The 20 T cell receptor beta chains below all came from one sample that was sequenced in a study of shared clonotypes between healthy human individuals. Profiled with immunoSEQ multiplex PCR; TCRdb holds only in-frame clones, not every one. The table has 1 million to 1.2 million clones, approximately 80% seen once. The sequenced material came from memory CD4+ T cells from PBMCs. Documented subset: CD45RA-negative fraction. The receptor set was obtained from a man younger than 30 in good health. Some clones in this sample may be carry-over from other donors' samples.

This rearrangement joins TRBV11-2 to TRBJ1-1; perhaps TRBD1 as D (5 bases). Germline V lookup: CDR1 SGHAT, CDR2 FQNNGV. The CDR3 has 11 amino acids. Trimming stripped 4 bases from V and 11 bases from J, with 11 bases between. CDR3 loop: CASSSEGRAFF. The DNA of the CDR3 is TGTGCCAGCAGCTCAGAGGGGAGGGCTTTCTTT.

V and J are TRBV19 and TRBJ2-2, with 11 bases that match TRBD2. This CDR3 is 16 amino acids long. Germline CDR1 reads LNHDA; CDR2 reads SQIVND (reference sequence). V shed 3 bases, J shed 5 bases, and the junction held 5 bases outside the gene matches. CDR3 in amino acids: CASSIHIAGGTGELFF. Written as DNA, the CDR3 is TGTGCCAGTAGTATCCATATAGCGGGAGGGACCGGGGAGCTGTTTTTT.

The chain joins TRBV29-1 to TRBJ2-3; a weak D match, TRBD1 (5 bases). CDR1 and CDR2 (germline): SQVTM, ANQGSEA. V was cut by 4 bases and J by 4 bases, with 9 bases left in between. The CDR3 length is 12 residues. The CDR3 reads CSVAQGADTQYF. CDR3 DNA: TGCAGCGTTGCCCAGGGTGCAGATACGCAGTATTTT.

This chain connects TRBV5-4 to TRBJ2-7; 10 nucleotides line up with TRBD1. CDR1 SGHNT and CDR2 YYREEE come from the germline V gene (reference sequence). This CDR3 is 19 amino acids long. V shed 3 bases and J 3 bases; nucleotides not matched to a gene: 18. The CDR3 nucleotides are TGTGCCAGCAGCTCACGGTTGGGGACAGGGGCCTCTAGCGGCTACGAGCAGTACTTC. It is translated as CASSSRLGTGASSGYEQYF. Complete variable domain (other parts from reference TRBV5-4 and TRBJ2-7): ETGVTQSPTHLIKTRGQQVTLRCSSQSGHNTVSWYQQALGQGPQFIFQYYREEENGRGNFPPRFSGLQFPNYSSELNVNALELDDSALYLCASSSRLGTGASSGYEQYFGPGTRLTVT.

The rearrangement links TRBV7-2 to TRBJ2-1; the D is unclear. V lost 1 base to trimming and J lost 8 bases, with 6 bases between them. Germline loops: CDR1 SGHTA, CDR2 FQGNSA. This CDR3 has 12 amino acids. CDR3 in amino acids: CASSLEGDEQFF. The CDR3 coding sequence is TGTGCCAGCAGCTTAGAAGGTGATGAGCAGTTCTTC.

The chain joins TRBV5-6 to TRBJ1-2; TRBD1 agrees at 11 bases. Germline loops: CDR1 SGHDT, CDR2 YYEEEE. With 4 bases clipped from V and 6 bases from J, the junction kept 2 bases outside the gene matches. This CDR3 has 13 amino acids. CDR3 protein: CASSTGQGDGYTF. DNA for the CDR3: TGTGCCAGCAGCACGGGACAGGGGGATGGCTACACCTTC. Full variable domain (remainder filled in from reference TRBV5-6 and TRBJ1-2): DAGVTQSPTHLIKTRGQQVTLRCSPKSGHDTVSWYQQALGQGPQFIFQYYEEEERQRGNFPDRFSGHQFPNYSSELNVNALLLGDSALYLCASSTGQGDGYTFGSGTRLTVV.

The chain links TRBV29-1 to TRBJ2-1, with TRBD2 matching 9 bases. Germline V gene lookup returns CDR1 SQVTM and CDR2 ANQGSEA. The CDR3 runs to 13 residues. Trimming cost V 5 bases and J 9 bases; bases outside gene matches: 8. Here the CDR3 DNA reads TGCAGCGTTTCGACTAGCGGAGTGCCTGAGCAGTTCTTC. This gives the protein CSVSTSGVPEQFF.

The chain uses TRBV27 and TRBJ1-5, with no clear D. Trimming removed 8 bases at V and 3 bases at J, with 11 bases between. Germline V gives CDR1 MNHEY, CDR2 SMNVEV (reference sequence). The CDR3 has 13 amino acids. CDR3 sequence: CASSPRNNQPQHF. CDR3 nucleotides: TGTGCCAGCTCCCCCCGAAACAATCAGCCCCAGCATTTT.

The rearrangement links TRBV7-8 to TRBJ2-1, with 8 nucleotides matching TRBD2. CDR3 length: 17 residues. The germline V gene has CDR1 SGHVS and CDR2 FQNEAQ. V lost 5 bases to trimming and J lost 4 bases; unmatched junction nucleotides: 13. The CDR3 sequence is CASSHHPLAGKYNEQFF. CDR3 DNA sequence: TGTGCCAGCAGCCATCACCCTTTAGCGGGAAAATACAATGAGCAGTTCTTC.

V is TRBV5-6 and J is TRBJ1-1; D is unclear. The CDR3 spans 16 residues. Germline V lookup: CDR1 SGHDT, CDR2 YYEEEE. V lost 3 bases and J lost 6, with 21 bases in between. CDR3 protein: CASSSLFRGSSSEAFF. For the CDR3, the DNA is TGTGCCAGCAGCTCCCTTTTTCGGGGTAGTAGTTCTGAAGCTTTCTTT.

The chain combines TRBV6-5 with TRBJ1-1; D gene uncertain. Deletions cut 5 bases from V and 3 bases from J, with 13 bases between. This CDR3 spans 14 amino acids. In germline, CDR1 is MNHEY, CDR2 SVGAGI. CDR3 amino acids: CASSTREADTEAFF. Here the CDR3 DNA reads TGTGCCAGCAGTACCCGCGAGGCCGACACTGAAGCTTTCTTT.

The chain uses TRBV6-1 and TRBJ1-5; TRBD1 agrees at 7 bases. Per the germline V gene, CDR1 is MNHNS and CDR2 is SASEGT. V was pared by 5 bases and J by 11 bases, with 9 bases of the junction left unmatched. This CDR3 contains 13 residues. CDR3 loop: CASSSGTDRTQHF. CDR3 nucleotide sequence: TGTGCCAGCAGTTCCGGGACGGACAGGACCCAGCATTTT.

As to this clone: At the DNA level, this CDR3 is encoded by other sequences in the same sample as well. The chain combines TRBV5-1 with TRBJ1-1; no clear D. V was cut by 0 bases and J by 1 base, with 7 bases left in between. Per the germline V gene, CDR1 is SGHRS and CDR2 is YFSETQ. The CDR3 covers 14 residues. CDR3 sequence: CASSLVRGNTEAFF. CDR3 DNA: TGCGCCAGCAGCTTGGTCCGGGGGAACACTGAAGCTTTCTTT.

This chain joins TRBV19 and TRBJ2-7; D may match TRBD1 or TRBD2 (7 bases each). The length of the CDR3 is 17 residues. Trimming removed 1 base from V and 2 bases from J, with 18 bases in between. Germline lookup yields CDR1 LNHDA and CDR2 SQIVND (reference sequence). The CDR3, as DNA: TGTGCCAGTAGTATAGGTTTTGGGGGGGACAGACCCTACGAGCAGTACTTC. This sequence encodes CASSIGFGGDRPYEQYF. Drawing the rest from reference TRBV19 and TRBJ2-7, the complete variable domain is DGGITQSPKYLFRKEGQNVTLSCEQNLNHDAMYWYRQDPGQGLRLIYYSQIVNDFQKGDIAEGYSVSREKKESFPLTVTSAQKNPTAFYLCASSIGFGGDRPYEQYFGPGTRLTVT.

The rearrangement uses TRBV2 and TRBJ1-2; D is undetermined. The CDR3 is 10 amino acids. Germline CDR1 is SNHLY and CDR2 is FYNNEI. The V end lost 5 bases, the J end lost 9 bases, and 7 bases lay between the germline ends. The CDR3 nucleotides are TGTGCCAGCAGTCAAACTCGCTACACCTTC. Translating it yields CASSQTRYTF.

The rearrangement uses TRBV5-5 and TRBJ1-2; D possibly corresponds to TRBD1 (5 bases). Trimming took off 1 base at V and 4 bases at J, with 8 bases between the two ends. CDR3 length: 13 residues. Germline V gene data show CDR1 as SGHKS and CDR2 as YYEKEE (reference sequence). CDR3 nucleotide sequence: TGTGCCAGCAGCTTGCAGGGAAGCTATGGCTACACCTTC. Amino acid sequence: CASSLQGSYGYTF. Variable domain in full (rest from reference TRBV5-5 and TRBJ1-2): DAGVTQSPTHLIKTRGQQVTLRCSPISGHKSVSWYQQVLGQGPQFIFQYYEKEERGRGNFPDRFSARQFPNYSSELNVNALLLGDSALYLCASSLQGSYGYTFGSGTRLTVV.

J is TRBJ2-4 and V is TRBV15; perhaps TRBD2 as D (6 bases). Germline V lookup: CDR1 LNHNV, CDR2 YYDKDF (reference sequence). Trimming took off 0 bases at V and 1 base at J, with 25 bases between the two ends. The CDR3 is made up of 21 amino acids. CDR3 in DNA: TGTGCCACCAGCAGAGATAACGCGGGTCGGGGGATAGGTCGGGCCAAAAACATTCAGTACTTC. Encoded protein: CATSRDNAGRGIGRAKNIQYF.

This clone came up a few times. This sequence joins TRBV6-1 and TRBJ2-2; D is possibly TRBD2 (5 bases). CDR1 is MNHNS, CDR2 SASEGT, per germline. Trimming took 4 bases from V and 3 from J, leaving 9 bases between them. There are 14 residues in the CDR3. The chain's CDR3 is CASSGRDYTGELFF. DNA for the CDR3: TGTGCCAGCAGTGGCCGGGATTACACCGGGGAGCTGTTTTTT.

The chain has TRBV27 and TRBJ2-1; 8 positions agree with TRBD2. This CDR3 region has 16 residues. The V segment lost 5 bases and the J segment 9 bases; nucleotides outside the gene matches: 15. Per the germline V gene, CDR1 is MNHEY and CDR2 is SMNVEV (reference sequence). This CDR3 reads CASSPPGGARRSEQFF. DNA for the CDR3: TGTGCCAGCAGTCCCCCGGGGGGGGCCCGACGGAGTGAGCAGTTCTTC.

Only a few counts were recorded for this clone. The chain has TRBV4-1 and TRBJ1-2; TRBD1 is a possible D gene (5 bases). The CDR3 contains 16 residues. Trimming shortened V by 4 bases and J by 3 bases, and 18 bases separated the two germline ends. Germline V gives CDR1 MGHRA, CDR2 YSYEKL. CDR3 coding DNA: TGCGCCAGCAGCCCGACGGAGGGGTATAGGGACTATGGCTACACCTTC. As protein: CASSPTEGYRDYGYTF.